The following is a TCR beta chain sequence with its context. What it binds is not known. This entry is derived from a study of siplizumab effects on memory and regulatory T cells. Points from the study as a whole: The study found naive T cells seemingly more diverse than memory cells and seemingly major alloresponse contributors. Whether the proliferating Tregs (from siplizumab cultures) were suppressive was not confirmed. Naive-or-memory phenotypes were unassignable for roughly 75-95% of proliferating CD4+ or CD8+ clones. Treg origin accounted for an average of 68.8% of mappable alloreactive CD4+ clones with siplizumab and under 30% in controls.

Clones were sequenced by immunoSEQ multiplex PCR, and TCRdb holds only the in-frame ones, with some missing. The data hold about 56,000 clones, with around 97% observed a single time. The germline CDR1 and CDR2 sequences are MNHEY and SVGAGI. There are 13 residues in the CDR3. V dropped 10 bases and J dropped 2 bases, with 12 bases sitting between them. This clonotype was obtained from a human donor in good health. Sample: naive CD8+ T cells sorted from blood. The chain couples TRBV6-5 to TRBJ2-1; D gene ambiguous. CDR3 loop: CAIETRPYNEQFF. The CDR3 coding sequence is TGTGCCATCGAGACTCGCCCCTACAATGAGCAGTTCTTC.